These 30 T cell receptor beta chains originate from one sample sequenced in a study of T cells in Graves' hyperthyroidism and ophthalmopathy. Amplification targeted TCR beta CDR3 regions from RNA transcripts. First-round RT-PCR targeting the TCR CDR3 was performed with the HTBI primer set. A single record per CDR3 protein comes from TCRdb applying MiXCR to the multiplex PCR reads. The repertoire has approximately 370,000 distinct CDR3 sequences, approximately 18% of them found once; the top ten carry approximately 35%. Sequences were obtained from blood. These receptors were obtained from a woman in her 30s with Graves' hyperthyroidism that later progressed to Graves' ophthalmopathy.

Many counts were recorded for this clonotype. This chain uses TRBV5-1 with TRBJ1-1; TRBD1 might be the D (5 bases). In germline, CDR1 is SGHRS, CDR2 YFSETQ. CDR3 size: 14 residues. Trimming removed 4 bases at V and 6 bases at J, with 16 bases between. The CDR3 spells CASSGGEGLAEAFF. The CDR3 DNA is TGCGCCAGCAGCGGGGGGGAGGGTCTCGCTGAAGCTTTCTTT. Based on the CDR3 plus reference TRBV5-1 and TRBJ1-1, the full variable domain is KAGVTQTPRYLIKTRGQQVTLSCSPISGHRSVSWYQQTPGQGLQFLFEYFSETQRNKGNFPGRFSGRQFSNSRSEMNVSTLELGDSALYLCASSGGEGLAEAFFGQGTRLTVV.

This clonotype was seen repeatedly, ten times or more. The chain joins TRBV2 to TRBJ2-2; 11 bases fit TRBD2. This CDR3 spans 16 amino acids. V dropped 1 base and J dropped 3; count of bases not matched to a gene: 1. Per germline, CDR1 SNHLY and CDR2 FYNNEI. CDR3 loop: CASSEEGLADTGELFF. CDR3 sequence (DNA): TGTGCCAGCAGTGAAGAGGGACTAGCGGACACCGGGGAGCTGTTTTTT. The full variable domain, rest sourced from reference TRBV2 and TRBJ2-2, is EPEVTQTPSHQVTQMGQEVILRCVPISNHLYFYWYRQILGQKVEFLVSFYNNEISEKSEIFDDQFSVERPDGSNFTLKIRSTKLEDSAMYFCASSEEGLADTGELFFGEGSRLTVL.

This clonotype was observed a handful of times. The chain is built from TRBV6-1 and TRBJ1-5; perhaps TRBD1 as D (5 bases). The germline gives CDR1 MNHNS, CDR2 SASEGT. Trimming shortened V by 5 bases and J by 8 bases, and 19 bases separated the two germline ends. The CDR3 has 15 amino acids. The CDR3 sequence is CASSFEGQIGEPQHF. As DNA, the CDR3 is TGTGCCAGCAGTTTCGAGGGCCAAATAGGGGAGCCCCAGCATTTT.

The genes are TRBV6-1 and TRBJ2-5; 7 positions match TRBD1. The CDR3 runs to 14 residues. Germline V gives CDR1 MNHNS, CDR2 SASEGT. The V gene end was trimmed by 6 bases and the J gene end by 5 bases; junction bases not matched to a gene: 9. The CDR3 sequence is CASRPTGMGETQYF. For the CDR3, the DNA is TGTGCCAGCAGACCGACAGGGATGGGGGAGACCCAGTACTTC.

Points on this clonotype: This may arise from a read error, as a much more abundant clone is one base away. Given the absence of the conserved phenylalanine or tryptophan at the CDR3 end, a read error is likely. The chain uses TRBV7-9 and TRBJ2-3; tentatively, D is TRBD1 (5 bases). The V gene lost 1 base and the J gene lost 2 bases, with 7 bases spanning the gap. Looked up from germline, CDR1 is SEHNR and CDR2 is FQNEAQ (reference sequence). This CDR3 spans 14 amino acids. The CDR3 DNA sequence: TGTGCCAGCAGCTTAGGGGGCCACACAGATACGCAGTATCTT. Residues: CASSLGGHTDTQYL.

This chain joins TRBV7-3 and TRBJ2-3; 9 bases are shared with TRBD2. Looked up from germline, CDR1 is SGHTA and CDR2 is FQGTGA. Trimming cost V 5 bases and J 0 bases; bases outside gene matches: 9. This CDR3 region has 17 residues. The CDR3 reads CASSLYPSGTSTDTQYF. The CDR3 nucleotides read TGTGCCAGCAGCCTCTACCCTAGCGGGACTAGCACAGATACGCAGTATTTT.

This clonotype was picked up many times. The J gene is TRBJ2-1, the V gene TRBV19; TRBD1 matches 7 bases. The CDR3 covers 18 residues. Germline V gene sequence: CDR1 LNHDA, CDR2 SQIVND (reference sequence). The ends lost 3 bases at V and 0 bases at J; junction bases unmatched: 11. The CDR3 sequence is CASSIRGGFASSYNEQFF. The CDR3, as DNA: TGTGCCAGTAGTATTAGAGGGGGCTTCGCGAGCTCCTACAATGAGCAGTTCTTC.

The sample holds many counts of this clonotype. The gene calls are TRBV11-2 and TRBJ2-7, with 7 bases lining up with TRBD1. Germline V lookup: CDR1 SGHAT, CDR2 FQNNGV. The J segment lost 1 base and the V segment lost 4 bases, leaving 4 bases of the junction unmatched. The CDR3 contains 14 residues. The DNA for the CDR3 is TGTGCCAGCAGCTCTCCGGGACAGTCCTACGAGCAGTACTTC. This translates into CASSSPGQSYEQYF.

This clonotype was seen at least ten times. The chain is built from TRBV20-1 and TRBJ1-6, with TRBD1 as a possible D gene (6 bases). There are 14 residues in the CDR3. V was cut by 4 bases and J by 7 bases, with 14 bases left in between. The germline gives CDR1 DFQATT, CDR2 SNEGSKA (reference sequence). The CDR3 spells CSAKTGGYNSPLHF. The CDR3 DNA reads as TGCAGTGCTAAGACGGGGGGCTACAATTCACCCCTCCACTTT.

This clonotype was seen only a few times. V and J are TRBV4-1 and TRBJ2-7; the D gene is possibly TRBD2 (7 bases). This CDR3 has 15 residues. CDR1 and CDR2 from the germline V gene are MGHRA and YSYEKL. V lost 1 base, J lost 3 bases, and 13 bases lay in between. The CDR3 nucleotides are TGCGCCAGCAGCCAAGGCGCGGGGGCTTACTACGAGCAGTACTTC. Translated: CASSQGAGAYYEQYF.

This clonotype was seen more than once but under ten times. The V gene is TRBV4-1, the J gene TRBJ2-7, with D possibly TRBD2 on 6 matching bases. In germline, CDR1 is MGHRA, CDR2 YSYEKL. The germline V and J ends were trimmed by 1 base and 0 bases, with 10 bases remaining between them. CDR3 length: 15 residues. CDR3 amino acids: CASSQVGGTSYEQYF. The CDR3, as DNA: TGCGCCAGCAGCCAAGTTGGGGGGACCTCCTACGAGCAGTACTTC.

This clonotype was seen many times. In DNA form, the CDR3 reads TGTGCCAGCAGCTTACAGGCAAGACAGGCAACTCCTGAAGCTTTCTTT. Protein sequence: CASSLQARQATPEAFF. J is TRBJ1-1 and V is TRBV7-8; D may be TRBD1 (6 bases). CDR1 is SGHVS and CDR2 is FQNEAQ in the germline V gene. The CDR3 covers 16 residues. Trimming pared 2 bases from V and 6 bases from J, leaving 19 bases between.

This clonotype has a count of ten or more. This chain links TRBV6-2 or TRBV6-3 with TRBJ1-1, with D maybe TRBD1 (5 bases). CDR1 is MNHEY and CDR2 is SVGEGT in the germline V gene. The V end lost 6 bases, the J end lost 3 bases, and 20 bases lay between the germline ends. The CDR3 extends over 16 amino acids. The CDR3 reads CASSFGHRTEYTEAFF. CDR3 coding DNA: TGTGCCAGCAGCTTCGGACACAGGACGGAATACACTGAAGCTTTCTTT.

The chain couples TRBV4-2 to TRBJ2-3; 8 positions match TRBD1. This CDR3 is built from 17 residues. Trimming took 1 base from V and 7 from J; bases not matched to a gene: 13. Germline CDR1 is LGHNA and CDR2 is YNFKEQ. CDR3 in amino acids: CASSQVYWGQATNTQYF. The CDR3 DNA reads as TGTGCCAGCAGCCAAGTGTACTGGGGACAGGCGACGAATACGCAGTATTTT.

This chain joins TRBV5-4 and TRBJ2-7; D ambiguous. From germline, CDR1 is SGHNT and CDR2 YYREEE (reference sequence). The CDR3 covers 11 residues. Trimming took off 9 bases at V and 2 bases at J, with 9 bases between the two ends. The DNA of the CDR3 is TGTGCCACGGGCCAGGCCTACGAGCAGTACTTC. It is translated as CATGQAYEQYF.

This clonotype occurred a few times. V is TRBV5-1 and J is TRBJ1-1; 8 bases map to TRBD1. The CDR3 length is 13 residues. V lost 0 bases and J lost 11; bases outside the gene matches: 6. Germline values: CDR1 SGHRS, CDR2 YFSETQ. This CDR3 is CASSLELGQEAFF. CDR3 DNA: TGCGCCAGCAGCTTGGAATTGGGACAGGAGGCTTTCTTT.

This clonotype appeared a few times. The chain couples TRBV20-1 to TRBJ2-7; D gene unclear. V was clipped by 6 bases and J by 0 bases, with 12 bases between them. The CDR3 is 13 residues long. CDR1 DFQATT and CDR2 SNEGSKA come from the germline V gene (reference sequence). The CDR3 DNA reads TGCAGTGCCCACGGCACTACCTCCTACGAGCAGTACTTC. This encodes CSAHGTTSYEQYF.

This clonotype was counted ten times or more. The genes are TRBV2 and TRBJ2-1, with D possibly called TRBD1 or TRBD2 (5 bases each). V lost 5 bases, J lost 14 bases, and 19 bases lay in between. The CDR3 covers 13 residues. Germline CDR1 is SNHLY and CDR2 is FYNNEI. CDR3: CASSTQFRDQEFF. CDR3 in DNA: TGTGCCAGCAGTACTCAATTCCGGGACCAGGAGTTCTTC.

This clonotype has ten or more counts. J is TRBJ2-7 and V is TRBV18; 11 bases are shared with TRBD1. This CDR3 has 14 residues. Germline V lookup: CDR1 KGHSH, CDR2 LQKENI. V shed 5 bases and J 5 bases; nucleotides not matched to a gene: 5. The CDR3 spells CASSSGQGGHEQYF. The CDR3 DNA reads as TGTGCCAGCTCATCGGGACAGGGGGGCCACGAGCAGTACTTC.

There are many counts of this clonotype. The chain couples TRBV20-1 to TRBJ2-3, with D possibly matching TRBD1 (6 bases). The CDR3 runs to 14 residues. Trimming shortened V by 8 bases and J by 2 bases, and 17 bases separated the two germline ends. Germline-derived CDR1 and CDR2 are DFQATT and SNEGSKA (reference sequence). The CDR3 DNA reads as TGCAGTCCTTTCAGAGGACAGCTCACAGATACGCAGTATTTT. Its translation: CSPFRGQLTDTQYF.

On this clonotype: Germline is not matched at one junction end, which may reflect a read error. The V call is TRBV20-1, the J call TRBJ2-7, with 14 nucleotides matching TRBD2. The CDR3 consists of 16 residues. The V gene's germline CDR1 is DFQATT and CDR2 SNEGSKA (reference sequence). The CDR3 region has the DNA TGCAGTGCTGGAGAGGGGGGACTAGCGGGAGTGGGCGAGCAGTACTTC. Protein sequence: CSAGEGGLAGVGEQYF.

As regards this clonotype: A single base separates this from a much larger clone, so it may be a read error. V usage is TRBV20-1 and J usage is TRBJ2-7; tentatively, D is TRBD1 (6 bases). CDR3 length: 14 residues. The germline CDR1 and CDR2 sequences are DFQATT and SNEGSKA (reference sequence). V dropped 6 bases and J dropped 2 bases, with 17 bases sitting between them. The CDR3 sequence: CSAKDRCGAYEQYF. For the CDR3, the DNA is TGCAGTGCAAAAGACAGGTGCGGCGCCTACGAGCAGTACTTC.

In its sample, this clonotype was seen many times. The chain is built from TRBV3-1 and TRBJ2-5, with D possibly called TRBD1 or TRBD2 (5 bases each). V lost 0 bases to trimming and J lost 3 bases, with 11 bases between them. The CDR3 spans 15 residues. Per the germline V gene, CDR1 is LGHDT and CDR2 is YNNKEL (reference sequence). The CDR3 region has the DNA TGTGCCAGCAGCCAAGAGCGACGGGGCGAAGAGACCCAGTACTTC. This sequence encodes CASSQERRGEETQYF.

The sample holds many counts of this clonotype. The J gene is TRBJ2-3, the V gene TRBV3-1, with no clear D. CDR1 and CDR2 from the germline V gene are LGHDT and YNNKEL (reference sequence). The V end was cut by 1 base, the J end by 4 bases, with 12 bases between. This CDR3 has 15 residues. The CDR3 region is CASSQGRSRSDTQYF. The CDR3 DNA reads TGTGCCAGCAGCCAAGGACGCTCTCGGTCAGATACGCAGTATTTT.

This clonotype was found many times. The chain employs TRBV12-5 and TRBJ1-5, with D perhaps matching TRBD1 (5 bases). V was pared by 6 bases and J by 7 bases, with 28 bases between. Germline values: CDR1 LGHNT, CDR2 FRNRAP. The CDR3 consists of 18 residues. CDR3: CASGESPQEWGYFQPQHF. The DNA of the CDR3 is TGTGCTAGTGGCGAAAGCCCTCAGGAGTGGGGGTATTTCCAGCCCCAGCATTTT.

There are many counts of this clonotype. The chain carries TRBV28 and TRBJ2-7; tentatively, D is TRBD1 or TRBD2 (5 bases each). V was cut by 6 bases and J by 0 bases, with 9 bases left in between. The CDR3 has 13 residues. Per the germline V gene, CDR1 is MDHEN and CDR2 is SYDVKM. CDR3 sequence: CASSKGSSYEQYF. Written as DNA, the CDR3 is TGTGCCAGCAGCAAGGGGAGCTCCTACGAGCAGTACTTC. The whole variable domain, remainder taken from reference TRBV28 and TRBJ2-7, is DVKVTQSSRYLVKRTGEKVFLECVQDMDHENMFWYRQDPGLGLRLIYFSYDVKMKEKGDIPEGYSVSREKKERFSLILESASTNQTSMYLCASSKGSSYEQYFGPGTRLTVT.

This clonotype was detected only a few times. The CDR3 region is CASSLVNYEQYF. CDR3 sequence (DNA): TGTGCCAGCAGTTTAGTGAACTACGAGCAGTACTTC. The gene calls are TRBV27 and TRBJ2-7; no firm D call. Trimming left V 2 bases short and J 3 bases short, with 5 bases between. Germline V gene lookup returns CDR1 MNHEY and CDR2 SMNVEV (reference sequence). The CDR3 has 12 residues.

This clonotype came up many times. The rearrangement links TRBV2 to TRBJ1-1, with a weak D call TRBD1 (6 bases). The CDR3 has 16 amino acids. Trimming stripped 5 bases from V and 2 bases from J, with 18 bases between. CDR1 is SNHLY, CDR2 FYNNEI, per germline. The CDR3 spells CASSRGQAGINTEAFF. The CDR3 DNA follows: TGTGCCAGCAGTCGGGGACAAGCTGGGATAAACACTGAAGCTTTCTTT.

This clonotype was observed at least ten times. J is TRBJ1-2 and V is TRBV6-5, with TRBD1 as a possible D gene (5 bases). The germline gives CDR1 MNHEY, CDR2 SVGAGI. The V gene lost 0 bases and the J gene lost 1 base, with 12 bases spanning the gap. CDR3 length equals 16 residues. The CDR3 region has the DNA TGTGCCAGCAGTTACTCTACAGGAGGAATTAACTATGGCTACACCTTC. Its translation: CASSYSTGGINYGYTF.

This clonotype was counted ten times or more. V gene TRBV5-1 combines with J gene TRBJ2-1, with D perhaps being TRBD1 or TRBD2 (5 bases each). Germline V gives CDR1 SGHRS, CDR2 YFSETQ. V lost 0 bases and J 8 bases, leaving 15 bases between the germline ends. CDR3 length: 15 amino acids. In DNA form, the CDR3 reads TGCGCCAGCAGCTTGGGGAGGACAATTTCGGATGAGCAGTTCTTC. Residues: CASSLGRTISDEQFF.